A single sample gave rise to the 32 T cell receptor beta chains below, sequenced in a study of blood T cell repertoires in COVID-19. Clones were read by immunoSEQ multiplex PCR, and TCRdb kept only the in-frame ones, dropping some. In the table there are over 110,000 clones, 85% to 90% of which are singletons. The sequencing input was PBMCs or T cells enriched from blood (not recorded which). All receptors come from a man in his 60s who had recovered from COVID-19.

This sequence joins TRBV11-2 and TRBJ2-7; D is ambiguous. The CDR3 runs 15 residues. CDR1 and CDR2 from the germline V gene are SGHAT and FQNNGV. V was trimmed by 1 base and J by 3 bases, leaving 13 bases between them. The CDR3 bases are TGTGCCAGCAGCTTAGTGCCTGACACCCACTACGAGCAGTACTTC. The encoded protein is CASSLVPDTHYEQYF. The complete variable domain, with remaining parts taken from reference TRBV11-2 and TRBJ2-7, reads EAGVAQSPRYKIIEKRQSVAFWCNPISGHATLYWYQQILGQGPKLLIQFQNNGVVDDSQLPKDRFSAERLKGVDSTLKIQPAKLEDSAVYLCASSLVPDTHYEQYFGPGTRLTVT.

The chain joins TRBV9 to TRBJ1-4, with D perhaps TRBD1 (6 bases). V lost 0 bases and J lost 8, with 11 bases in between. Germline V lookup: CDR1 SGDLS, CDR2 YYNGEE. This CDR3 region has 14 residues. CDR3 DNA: TGTGCCAGCAGCGTAGGGGGGCAGCCGGAAAAACTGTTTTTT. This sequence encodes CASSVGGQPEKLFF.

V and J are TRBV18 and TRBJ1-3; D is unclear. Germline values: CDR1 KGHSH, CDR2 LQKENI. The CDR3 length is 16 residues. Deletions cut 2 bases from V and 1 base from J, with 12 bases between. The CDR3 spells CASSPAAALSGNTIYF. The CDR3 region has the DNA TGTGCCAGCTCACCAGCAGCGGCCCTATCTGGAAACACCATATATTTT.

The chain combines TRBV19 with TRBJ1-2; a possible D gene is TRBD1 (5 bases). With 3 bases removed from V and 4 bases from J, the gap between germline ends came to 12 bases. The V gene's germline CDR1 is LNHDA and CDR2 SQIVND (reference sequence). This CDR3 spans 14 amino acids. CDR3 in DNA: TGTGCCAGTAGTATGGAAGGGGCGGTCTATGGCTACACCTTC. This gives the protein CASSMEGAVYGYTF.

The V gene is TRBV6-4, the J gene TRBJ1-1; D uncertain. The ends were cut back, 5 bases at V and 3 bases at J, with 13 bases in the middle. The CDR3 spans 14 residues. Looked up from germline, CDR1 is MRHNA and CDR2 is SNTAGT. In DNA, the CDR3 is TGTGCCAGCAGTTCGGTCGGGGATGACACTGAAGCTTTCTTT. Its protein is CASSSVGDDTEAFF.

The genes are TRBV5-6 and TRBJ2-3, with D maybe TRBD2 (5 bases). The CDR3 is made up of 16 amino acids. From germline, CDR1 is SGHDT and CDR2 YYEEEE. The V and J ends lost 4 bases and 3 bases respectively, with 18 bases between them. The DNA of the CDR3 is TGTGCCAGCAGCGGTCCGGGCCGGCGGAGGACAGATACGCAGTATTTT. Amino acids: CASSGPGRRRTDTQYF. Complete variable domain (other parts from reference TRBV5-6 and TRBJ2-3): DAGVTQSPTHLIKTRGQQVTLRCSPKSGHDTVSWYQQALGQGPQFIFQYYEEEERQRGNFPDRFSGHQFPNYSSELNVNALLLGDSALYLCASSGPGRRRTDTQYFGPGTRLTVL.

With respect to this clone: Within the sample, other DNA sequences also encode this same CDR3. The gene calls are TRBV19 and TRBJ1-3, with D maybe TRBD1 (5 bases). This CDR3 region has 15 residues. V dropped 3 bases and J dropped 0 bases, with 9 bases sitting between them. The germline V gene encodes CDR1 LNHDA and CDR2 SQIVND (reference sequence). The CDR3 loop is CASSIGQTSGNTIYF. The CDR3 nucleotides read TGTGCCAGTAGTATCGGACAAACCTCTGGAAACACCATATATTTT.

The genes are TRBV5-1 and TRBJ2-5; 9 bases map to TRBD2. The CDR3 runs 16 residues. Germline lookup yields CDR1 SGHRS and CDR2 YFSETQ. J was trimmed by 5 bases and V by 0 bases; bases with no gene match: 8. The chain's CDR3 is CASSLGSGSRWETQYF. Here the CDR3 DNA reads TGCGCCAGCAGCTTGGGTAGCGGGAGTCGCTGGGAGACCCAGTACTTC.

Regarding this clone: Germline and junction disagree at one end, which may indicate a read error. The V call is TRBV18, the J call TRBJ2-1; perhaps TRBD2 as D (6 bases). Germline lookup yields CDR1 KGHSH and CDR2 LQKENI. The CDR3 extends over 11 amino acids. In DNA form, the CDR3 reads TGCGGAGCGGGCAGAGGACATGAGCAGTTCTTC. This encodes CGAGRGHEQFF. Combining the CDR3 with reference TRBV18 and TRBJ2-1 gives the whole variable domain NAGVMQNPRHLVRRRGQEARLRCSPMKGHSHVYWYRQLPEEGLKFMVYLQKENIIDESGMPKERFSAEFPKEGPSILRIQQVVRGDSAAYFCGAGRGHEQFFGPGTRLTVL.

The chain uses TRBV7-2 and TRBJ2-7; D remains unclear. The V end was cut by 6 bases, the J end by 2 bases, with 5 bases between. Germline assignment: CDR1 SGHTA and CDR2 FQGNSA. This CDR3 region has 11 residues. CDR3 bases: TGTGCCAGCAGTTCAGCCTACGAGCAGTACTTC. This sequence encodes CASSSAYEQYF.

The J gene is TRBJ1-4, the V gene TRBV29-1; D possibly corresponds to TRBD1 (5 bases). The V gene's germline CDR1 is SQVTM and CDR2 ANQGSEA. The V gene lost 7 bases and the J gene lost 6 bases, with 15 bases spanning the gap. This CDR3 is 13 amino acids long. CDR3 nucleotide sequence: TGCAGCGCTACCGGGGGTGGGGATGAAAAACTGTTTTTT. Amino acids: CSATGGGDEKLFF.

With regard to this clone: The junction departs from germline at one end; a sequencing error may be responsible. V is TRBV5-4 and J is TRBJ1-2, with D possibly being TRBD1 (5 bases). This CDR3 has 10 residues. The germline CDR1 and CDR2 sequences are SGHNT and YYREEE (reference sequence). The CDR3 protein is CASPTLGTAF. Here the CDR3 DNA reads TGTGCCAGCCCTACGTTGGGGACTGCCTTC.

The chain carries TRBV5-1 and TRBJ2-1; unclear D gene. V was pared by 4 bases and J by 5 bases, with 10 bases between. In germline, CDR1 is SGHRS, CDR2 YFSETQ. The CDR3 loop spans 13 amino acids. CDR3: CASSPVLHNEQFF. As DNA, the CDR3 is TGCGCCAGCAGCCCCGTCCTACACAATGAGCAGTTCTTC.

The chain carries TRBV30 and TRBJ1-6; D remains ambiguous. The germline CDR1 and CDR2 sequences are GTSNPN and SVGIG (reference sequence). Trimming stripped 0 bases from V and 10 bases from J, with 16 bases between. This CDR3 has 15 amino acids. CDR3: CAWSVERRFGSPLHF. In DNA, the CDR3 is TGTGCCTGGAGTGTAGAGCGTCGATTTGGATCACCCCTCCACTTT.

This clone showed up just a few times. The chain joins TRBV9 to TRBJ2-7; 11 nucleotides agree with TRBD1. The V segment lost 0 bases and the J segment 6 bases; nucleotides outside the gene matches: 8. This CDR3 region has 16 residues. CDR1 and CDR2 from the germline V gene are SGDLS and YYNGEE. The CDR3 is CASSVDTGTGGLEQYF. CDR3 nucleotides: TGTGCCAGCAGCGTAGATACCGGGACAGGGGGTCTCGAGCAGTACTTC.

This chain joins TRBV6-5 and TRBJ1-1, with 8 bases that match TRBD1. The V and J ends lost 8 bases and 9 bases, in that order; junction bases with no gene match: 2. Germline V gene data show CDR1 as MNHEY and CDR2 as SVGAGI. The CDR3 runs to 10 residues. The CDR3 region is CASRTGKAFF. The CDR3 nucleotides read TGTGCCAGCCGGACAGGGAAAGCTTTCTTT.

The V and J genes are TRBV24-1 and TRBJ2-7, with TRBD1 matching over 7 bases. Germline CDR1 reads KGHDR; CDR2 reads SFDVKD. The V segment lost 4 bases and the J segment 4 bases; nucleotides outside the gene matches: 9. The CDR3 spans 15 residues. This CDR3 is CATSDPDRRPYEQYF. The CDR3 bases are TGTGCCACCAGTGACCCGGACAGGAGACCTTACGAGCAGTACTTC.

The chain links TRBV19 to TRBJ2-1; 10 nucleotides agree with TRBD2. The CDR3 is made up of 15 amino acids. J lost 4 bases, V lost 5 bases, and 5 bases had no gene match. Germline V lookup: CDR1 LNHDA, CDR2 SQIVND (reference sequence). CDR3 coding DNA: TGTGCCAGTAGTTCCGGGACTAGCGCATACAATGAGCAGTTCTTC. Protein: CASSSGTSAYNEQFF.

In DNA form, the CDR3 reads TGTGCCAGCAGACGACTCGGGAGACTAGCGGGAGTTCCCGGGGAGCTGTTTTTT. Its translation is CASRRLGRLAGVPGELFF. V and J are TRBV28 and TRBJ2-2; 12 nucleotides agree with TRBD2. The CDR3 is made up of 18 amino acids. Germline CDR1 and CDR2: MDHEN and SYDVKM. Trimming at V came to 6 bases and at J to 6 bases, leaving 14 bases not matched to a gene.

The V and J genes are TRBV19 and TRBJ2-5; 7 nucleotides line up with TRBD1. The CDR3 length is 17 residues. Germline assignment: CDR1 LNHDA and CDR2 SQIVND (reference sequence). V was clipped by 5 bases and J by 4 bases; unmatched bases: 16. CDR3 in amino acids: CASSPNRGRPASETQYF. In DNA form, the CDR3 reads TGTGCCAGTAGTCCTAACAGGGGCCGCCCAGCTTCAGAGACCCAGTACTTC. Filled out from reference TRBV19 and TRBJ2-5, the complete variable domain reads DGGITQSPKYLFRKEGQNVTLSCEQNLNHDAMYWYRQDPGQGLRLIYYSQIVNDFQKGDIAEGYSVSREKKESFPLTVTSAQKNPTAFYLCASSPNRGRPASETQYFGPGTRLLVL.

DNA for the CDR3: TGTGCCAGCATCCCGGACAGGGGCGAAGGCTACACCTTC. Amino acids: CASIPDRGEGYTF. The chain has TRBV6-4 and TRBJ1-2, with 9 nucleotides matching TRBD1. Unmatched junction bases numbered 8, after V lost 7 bases and J lost 8 bases. CDR1 is MRHNA and CDR2 is SNTAGT in the germline V gene. The CDR3 sequence is 13 residues long.

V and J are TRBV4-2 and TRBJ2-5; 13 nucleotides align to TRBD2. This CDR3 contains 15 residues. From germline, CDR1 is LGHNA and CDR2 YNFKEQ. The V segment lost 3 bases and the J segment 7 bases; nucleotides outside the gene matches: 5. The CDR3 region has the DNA TGTGCCAGCAGCCACGGACTAGCGGGAGAAGTGACCCAGTACTTC. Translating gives CASSHGLAGEVTQYF.

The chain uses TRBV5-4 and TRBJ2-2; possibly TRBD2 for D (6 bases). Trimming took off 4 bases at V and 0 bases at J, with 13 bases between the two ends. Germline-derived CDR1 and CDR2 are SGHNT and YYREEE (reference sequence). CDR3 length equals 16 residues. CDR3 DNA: TGTGCCAGCAGCCCGGAGGGGAGGACGAACACCGGGGAGCTGTTTTTT. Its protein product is CASSPEGRTNTGELFF.

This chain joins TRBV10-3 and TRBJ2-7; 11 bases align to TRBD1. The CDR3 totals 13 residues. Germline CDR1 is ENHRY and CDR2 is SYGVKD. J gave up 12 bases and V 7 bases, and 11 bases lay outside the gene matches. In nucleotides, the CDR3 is TGTGCCATCAACTTGGGGGACAGGGGGTTGCTGTACTTC. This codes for CAINLGDRGLLYF.

CDR3 residues: CASSQVARATYEQYF. Here the CDR3 DNA reads TGTGCCAGCAGCCAAGTAGCCAGGGCTACCTACGAGCAGTACTTC. The gene calls are TRBV14 and TRBJ2-7, with D maybe TRBD1 (5 bases). Germline V CDR1 and CDR2: SGHDN, FVKESK. V was pared by 1 base and J by 2 bases, with 12 bases between. This CDR3 region has 15 residues.

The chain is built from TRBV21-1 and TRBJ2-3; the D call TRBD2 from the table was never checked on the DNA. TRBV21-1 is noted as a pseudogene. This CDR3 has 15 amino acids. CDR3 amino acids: CASSQDSGEGDTQYF. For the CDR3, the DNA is TGTGCCAGCAGCCAGGATAGCGGGGAGGGGGATACGCAGTATTTT.

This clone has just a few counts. The CDR3 loop reads CASSQDPSSPSGYTF. The CDR3 nucleotides read TGTGCCAGCAGCCAAGATCCCTCGTCCCCAAGCGGCTACACCTTC. The chain recombines TRBV3-1 (or the pseudogene TRBV3-2) with TRBJ1-2, with unresolved D. CDR1 LGHDT and CDR2 YNNKEL come from the germline V gene (reference sequence). This CDR3 has 15 residues. The V end was cut by 0 bases, the J end by 8 bases, with 16 bases between.

The CDR3 sequence is CASSIRQGYYGYTF. In DNA form, the CDR3 reads TGTGCCAGTAGCATCCGACAGGGCTACTATGGCTACACCTTC. The J gene is TRBJ1-2, the V gene TRBV19, with TRBD1 identical over 7 bases. CDR1 and CDR2 (germline): LNHDA, SQIVND (reference sequence). CDR3 size: 14 residues. The V segment lost 6 bases and the J segment 3 bases; nucleotides outside the gene matches: 7.

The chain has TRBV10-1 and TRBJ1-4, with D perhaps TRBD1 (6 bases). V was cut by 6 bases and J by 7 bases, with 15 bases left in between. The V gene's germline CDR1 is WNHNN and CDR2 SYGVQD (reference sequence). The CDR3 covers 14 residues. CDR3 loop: CASSPDSRGEKLFF. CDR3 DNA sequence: TGCGCCAGCAGCCCGGACAGTCGAGGTGAAAAACTGTTTTTT.

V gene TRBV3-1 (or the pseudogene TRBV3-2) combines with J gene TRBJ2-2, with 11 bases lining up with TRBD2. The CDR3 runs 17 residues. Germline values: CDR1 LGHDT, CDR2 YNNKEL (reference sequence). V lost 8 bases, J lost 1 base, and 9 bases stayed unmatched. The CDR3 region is CASGKGTSGLNTGELFF. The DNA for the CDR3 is TGTGCCAGCGGAAAAGGGACTAGCGGATTGAACACCGGGGAGCTGTTTTTT.

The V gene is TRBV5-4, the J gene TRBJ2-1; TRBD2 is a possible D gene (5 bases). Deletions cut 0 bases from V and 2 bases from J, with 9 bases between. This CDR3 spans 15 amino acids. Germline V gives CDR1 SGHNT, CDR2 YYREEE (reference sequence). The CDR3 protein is CASSLGSGPYNEQFF. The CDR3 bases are TGTGCCAGCAGCTTGGGAAGCGGACCCTACAATGAGCAGTTCTTC.

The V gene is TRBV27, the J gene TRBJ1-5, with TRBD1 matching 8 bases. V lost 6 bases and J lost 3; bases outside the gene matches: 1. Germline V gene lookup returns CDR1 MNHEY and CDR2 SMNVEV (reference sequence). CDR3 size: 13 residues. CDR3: CASRTGANQPQHF. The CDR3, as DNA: TGTGCCAGCAGGACAGGGGCCAATCAGCCCCAGCATTTT.